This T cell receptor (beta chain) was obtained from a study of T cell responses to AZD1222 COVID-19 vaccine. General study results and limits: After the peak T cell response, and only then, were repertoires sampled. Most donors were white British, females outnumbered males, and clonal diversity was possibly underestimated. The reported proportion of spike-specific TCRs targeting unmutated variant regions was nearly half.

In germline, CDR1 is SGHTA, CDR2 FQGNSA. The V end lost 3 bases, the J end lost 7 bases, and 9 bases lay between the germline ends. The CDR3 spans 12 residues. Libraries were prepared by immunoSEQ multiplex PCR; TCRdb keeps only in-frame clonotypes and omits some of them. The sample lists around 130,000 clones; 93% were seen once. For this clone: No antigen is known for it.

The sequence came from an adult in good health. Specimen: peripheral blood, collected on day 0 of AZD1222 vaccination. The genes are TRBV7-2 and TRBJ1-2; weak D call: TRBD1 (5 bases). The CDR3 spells CASSFRQPGYTF. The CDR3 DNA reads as TGTGCCAGCAGCTTTCGACAGCCTGGCTACACCTTC.